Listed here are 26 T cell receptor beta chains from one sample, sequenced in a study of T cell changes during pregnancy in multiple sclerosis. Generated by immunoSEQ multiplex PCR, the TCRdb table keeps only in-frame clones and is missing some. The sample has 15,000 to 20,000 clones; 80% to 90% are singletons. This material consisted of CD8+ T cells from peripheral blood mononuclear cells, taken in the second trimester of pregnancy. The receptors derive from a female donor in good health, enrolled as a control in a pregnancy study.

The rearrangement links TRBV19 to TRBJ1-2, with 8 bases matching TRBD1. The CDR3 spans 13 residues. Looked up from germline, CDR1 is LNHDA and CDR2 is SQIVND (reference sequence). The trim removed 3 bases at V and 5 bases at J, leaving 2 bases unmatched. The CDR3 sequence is CASSMGQVYGYTF. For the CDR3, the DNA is TGTGCCAGTAGTATGGGACAGGTATATGGCTACACCTTC.

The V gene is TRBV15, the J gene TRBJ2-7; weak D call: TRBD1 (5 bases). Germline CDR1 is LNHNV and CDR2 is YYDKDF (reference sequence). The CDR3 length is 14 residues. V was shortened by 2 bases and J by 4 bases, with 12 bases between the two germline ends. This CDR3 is CATSRRKGLYEQYF. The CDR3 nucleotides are TGTGCCACCAGCAGACGGAAGGGGTTGTACGAGCAGTACTTC.

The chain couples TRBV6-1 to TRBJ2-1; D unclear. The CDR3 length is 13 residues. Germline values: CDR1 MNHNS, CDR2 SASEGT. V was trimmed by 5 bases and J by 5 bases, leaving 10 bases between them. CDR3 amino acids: CASSPEVHNEQFF. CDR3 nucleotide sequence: TGTGCCAGCAGTCCCGAGGTACACAATGAGCAGTTCTTC.

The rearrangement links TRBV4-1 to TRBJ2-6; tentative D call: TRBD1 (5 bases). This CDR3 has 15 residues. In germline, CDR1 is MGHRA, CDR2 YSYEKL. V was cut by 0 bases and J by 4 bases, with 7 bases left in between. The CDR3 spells CASSQDRTGANVLTF. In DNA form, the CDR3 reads TGCGCCAGCAGCCAAGATAGGACAGGGGCCAACGTCCTGACTTTC.

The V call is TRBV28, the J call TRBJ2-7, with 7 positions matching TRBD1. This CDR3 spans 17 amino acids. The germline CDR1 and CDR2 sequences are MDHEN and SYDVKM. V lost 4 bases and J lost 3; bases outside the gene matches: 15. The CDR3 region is CASSSTSLGQAFYEQYF. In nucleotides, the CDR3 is TGTGCCAGCAGTTCCACGAGCCTCGGACAGGCTTTCTACGAGCAGTACTTC.

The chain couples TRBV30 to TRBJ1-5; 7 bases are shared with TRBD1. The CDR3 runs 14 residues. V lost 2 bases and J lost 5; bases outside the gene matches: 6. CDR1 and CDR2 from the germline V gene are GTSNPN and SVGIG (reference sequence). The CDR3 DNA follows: TGTGCCTGGAGTTGGGGACAGCATTATCAGCCCCAGCATTTT. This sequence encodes CAWSWGQHYQPQHF.

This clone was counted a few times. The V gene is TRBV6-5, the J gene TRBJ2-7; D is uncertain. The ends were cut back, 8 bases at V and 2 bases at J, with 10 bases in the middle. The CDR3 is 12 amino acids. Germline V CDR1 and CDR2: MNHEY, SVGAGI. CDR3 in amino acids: CASSTNPYEQYF. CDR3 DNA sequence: TGTGCCAGCTCAACAAACCCCTACGAGCAGTACTTC.

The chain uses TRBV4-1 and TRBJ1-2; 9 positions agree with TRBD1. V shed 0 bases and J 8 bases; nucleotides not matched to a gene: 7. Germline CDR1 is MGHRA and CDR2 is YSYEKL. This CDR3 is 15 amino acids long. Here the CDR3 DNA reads TGCGCCAGCAGCCAAGACACAGGGGGCGCCGACGGCTACACCTTC. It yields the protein CASSQDTGGADGYTF.

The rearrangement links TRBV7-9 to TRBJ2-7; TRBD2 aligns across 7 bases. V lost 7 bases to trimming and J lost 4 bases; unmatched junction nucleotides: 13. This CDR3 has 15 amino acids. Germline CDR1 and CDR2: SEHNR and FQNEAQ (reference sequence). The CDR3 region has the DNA TGTGCCAGCATTAAAATAACCGGGACTAATTACGAGCAGTACTTC. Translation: CASIKITGTNYEQYF.

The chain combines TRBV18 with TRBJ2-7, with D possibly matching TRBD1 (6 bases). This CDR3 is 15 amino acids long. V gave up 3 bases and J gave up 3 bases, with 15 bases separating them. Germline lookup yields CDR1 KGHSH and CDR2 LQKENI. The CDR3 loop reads CASSPSRGIYYEQYF. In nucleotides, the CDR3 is TGTGCCAGCTCACCGTCCAGGGGCATCTACTACGAGCAGTACTTC.

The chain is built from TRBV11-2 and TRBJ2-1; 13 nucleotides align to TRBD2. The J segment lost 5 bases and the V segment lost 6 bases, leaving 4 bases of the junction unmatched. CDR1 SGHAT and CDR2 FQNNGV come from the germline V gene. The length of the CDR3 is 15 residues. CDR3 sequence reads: CASSTGTSGNNEQFF. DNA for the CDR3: TGTGCCAGCAGTACCGGGACTAGCGGGAACAATGAGCAGTTCTTC.

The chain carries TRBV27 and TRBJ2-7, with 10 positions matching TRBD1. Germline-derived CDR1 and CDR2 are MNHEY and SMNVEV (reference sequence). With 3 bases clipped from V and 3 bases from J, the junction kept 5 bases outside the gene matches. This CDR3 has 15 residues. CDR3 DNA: TGTGCCAGCAGTTTTGGGACAGGGGTAAGCTACGAGCAGTACTTC. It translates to CASSFGTGVSYEQYF.

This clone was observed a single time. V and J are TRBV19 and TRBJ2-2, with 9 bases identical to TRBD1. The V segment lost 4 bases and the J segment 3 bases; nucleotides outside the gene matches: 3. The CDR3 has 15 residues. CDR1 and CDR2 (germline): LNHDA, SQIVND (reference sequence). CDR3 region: CASSRWTGDTGELFF. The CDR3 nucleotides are TGTGCCAGTAGTAGATGGACAGGGGACACCGGGGAGCTGTTTTTT.

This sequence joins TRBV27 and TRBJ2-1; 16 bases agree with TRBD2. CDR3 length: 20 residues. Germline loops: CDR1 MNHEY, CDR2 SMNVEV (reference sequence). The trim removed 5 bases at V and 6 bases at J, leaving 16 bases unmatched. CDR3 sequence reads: CASSPRGVPGLAGGSNEQFF. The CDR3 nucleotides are TGTGCCAGCAGTCCCCGGGGAGTACCGGGACTAGCGGGAGGGTCCAATGAGCAGTTCTTC.

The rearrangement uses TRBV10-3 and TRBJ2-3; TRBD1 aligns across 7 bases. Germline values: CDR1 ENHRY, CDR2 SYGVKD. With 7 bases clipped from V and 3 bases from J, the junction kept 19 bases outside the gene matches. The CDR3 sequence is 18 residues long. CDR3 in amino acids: CAITKQDRTTERTDTQYF. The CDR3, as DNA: TGTGCCATCACCAAACAGGACAGGACGACCGAAAGGACAGATACGCAGTATTTT.

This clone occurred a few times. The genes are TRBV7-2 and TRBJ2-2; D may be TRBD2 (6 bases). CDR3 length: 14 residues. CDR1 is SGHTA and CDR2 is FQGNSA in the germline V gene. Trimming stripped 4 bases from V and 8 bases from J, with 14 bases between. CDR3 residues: CASSSAGPPGELFF. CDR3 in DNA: TGTGCCAGCAGCTCGGCGGGGCCTCCGGGGGAGCTGTTTTTT.

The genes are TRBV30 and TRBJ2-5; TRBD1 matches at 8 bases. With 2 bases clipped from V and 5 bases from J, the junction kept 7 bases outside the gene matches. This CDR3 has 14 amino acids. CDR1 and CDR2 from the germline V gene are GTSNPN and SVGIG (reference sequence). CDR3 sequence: CAWSLAGGIETQYF. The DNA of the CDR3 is TGTGCCTGGAGTCTCGCAGGGGGCATCGAGACCCAGTACTTC.

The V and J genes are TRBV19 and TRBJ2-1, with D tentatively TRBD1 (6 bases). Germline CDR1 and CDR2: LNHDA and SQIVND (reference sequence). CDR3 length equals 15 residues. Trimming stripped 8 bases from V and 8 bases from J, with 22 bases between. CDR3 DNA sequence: TGTGCCAGTCTATCCGGGACCAGGGGTTTGGATGAGCAGTTCTTC. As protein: CASLSGTRGLDEQFF.

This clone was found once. CDR3 DNA: TGTGCCGGGGGACAGGGGGCTATTCAGCCCCAGCATTTT. This gives the protein CAGGQGAIQPQHF. The V gene is TRBV19, the J gene TRBJ1-5; 12 positions match TRBD1. The V gene's germline CDR1 is LNHDA and CDR2 SQIVND (reference sequence). This CDR3 has 13 amino acids. J was trimmed by 6 bases and V by 11 bases; bases with no gene match: 5. Looking up the rest from reference TRBV19 and TRBJ1-5 gives the full variable domain: DGGITQSPKYLFRKEGQNVTLSCEQNLNHDAMYWYRQDPGQGLRLIYYSQIVNDFQKGDIAEGYSVSREKKESFPLTVTSAQKNPTAFYLCAGGQGAIQPQHFGDGTRLSIL.

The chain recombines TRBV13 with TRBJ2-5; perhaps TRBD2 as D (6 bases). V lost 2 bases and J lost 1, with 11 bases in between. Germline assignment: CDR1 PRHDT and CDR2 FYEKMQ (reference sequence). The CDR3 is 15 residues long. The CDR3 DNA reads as TGTGCCAGCAGCTTACAGGGACTGGTCCAAGAGACCCAGTACTTC. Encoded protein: CASSLQGLVQETQYF.

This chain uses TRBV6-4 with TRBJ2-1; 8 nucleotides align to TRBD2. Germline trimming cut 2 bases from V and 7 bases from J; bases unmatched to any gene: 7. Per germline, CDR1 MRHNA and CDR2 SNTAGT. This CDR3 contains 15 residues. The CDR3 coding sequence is TGTGCCAGCAGTGACGGGACGGGAGGGCCTAATGAGCAGTTCTTC. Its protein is CASSDGTGGPNEQFF.

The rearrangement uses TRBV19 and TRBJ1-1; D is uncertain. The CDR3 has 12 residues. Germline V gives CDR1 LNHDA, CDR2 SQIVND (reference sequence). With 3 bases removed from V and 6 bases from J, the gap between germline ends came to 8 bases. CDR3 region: CASSIGGSEAFF. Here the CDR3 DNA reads TGTGCCAGTAGTATTGGAGGCTCTGAAGCTTTCTTT.

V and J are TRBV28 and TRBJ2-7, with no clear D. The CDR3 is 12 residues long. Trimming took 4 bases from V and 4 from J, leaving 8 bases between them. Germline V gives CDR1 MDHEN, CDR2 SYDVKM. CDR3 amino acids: CASSYPTYEQYF. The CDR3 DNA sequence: TGTGCCAGCAGTTATCCTACTTACGAGCAGTACTTC.

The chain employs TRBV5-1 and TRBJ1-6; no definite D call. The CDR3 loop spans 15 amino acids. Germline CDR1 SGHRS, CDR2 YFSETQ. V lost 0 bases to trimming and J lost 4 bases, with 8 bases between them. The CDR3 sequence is CASSLESLYNSPLHF. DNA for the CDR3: TGCGCCAGCAGCTTGGAGAGTTTATATAATTCACCCCTCCACTTT.

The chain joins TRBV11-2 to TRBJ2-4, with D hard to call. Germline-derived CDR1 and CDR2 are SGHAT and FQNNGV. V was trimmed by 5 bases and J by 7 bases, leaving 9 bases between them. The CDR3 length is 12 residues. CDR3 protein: CASSLPSNIQYF. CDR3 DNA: TGTGCCAGCAGCCTACCCTCGAACATTCAGTACTTC.

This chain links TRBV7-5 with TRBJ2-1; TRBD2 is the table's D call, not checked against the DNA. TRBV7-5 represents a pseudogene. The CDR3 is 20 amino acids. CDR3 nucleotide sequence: TGTGCCAGAAGTCTTAGGCCTTCGGCTAGCGGGAGTGTCGCCTACAATGAGCAGTTCTTC. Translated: CARSLRPSASGSVAYNEQFF.